This T cell receptor (beta chain) originates from a study of CD8 T cells in ankylosing spondylitis. Points from the study as a whole: Apparently characteristic of ankylosing spondylitis blood was a TCR beta motif (eight highly homologous variants). Earlier work had already found some motif variants in reactive arthritis synovial fluid and blood.

In its sample, this clonotype was seen many times. Its antigen remains unidentified. Quantitative 5'-RACE was performed with molecular barcodes, and it yielded the TCR beta libraries. Using its own MiXCR run on the 5' RACE reads, TCRdb lists one record per CDR3 protein. The sample lists around 75,000 distinct CDR3 sequences; under 5.5% were seen once. There are 14 residues in the CDR3. The germline CDR1 and CDR2 sequences are MGHRA and YSYEKL. V was cut by 1 base and J by 1 base, with 4 bases left in between. This sequence originates from a male donor with ankylosing spondylitis or in good health (not recorded which). The sample comprised blood, either unsorted or a sorted T cell fraction (not recorded which). The V call is TRBV4-1, the J call TRBJ2-2; D gene uncertain. In nucleotides, the CDR3 is TGCGCCAGCAGCCAAGTCAAGAACACCGGGGAGCTGTTTTTT. It codes for CASSQVKNTGELFF.